These 17 T cell receptor beta chains were all obtained from the same sample, sequenced in a study of cytomegalovirus exposure and HLA in healthy donors. The PCR ran on 60 Vbeta and 13 Jbeta primers. Sequenced by immunoSEQ multiplex PCR; TCRdb stores in-frame clones only, minus some. The profile shows approximately 77,000 clones, about 70% of them singletons. The sequenced sample was PBMCs. All receptors derive from a male donor in good health and CMV-seropositive.

The V gene is TRBV18, the J gene TRBJ2-5; D is perhaps TRBD2 (5 bases). The last part of the DNA fits TRBJ2-7 better; the J call may be wrong. There are 14 residues in the CDR3. Per the germline V gene, CDR1 is KGHSH and CDR2 is LQKENI. DNA of the CDR3: TGTGCCAGCTCACTTAACAGCGGACCCTACGAGCAGTACTTC. Amino acids: CASSLNSGPYEQYF.

This clone was observed a few times. The genes are TRBV30 and TRBJ2-7; D is perhaps TRBD1 (5 bases). CDR3 length: 14 residues. Germline V gene data show CDR1 as GTSNPN and CDR2 as SVGIG (reference sequence). The ends were cut back, 2 bases at V and 2 bases at J, with 13 bases in the middle. CDR3 DNA: TGTGCCTGGAGTCCCCGGGCAGGGCCCTACGAGCAGTACTTC. It is translated as CAWSPRAGPYEQYF.

This chain joins TRBV7-6 and TRBJ1-5, with 11 bases matching TRBD1. The CDR3 has 16 residues. The trim removed 5 bases at V and 3 bases at J, leaving 6 bases unmatched. Germline V gives CDR1 SGHVS, CDR2 FNYEAQ. As DNA, the CDR3 is TGTGCCAGCAGCCAGGGACAGGGGGTTGACAATCAGCCCCAGCATTTT. It is translated as CASSQGQGVDNQPQHF.

The chain carries TRBV4-2 and TRBJ2-7; D remains ambiguous. In germline, CDR1 is LGHNA, CDR2 YNFKEQ. The CDR3 is 13 residues long. Trimming shortened V by 0 bases and J by 1 base, and 4 bases separated the two germline ends. CDR3 residues: CASSQDGSYEQYF. The CDR3 nucleotides read TGTGCCAGCAGCCAAGACGGGTCCTACGAGCAGTACTTC.

The chain joins TRBV27 to TRBJ1-5; TRBD1 matches 9 bases. V was pared by 6 bases and J by 3 bases, with 6 bases of the junction left unmatched. Germline values: CDR1 MNHEY, CDR2 SMNVEV (reference sequence). The CDR3 runs 15 residues. CDR3 coding DNA: TGTGCCAGCAGCAAGGGACAGGGACTCAATCAGCCCCAGCATTTT. Translated: CASSKGQGLNQPQHF.

This chain links TRBV5-1 with TRBJ2-2; TRBD1 matches 8 bases. Germline V gene data show CDR1 as SGHRS and CDR2 as YFSETQ. The CDR3 consists of 15 residues. The V segment lost 4 bases and the J segment 4 bases; nucleotides outside the gene matches: 6. CDR3 DNA: TGCGCCAGCAGCATCGGACAGGGTGGCACCGGGGAGCTGTTTTTT. Its translation is CASSIGQGGTGELFF.

The chain is built from TRBV28 and TRBJ1-5; D is unclear. V lost 3 bases, J lost 2 bases, and 20 bases lay in between. CDR3 length: 18 residues. Germline V gene lookup returns CDR1 MDHEN and CDR2 SYDVKM. The CDR3 DNA reads as TGTGCCAGCAGTTTCTCTTCTGCTACGGGATCTGGCAATCAGCCCCAGCATTTT. Protein product: CASSFSSATGSGNQPQHF.

This clone appeared a few times. The rearrangement uses TRBV18 and TRBJ1-1; TRBD1 is a possible D gene (5 bases). Trimming removed 3 bases from V and 0 bases from J, with 5 bases in between. The germline gives CDR1 KGHSH, CDR2 LQKENI. The CDR3 extends over 13 amino acids. In nucleotides, the CDR3 is TGTGCCAGCTCACCGACAGTGAACACTGAAGCTTTCTTT. Translating gives CASSPTVNTEAFF.

The chain combines TRBV5-4 with TRBJ2-2; TRBD2 agrees at 11 bases. V shed 5 bases, J shed 3 bases, and the junction held 9 bases outside the gene matches. Germline CDR1 reads SGHNT; CDR2 reads YYREEE (reference sequence). This CDR3 region has 17 residues. In nucleotides, the CDR3 is TGTGCCAGCAGATACGATAGCGGGGGGGCCGACACCGGGGAGCTGTTTTTT. Translated, it gives CASRYDSGGADTGELFF.

The CDR3 sequence is CAWTLGGGGYGYTF. CDR3 nucleotides: TGTGCCTGGACCCTGGGTGGGGGGGGCTATGGCTACACCTTC. The V call is TRBV30, the J call TRBJ1-2, with D maybe TRBD1 (5 bases). This CDR3 comprises 14 residues. V shed 4 bases and J shed 4 bases, with 16 bases lying between them. The germline V gene encodes CDR1 GTSNPN and CDR2 SVGIG (reference sequence).

In nucleotides, the CDR3 is TGTGCCTGGAGTGTGTGGGGACAGGGGAAAACTGAAGCTTTCTTT. Translated: CAWSVWGQGKTEAFF. The V call is TRBV30, the J call TRBJ1-1, with 10 positions matching TRBD1. V dropped 0 bases and J dropped 5; count of bases not matched to a gene: 6. Germline V gives CDR1 GTSNPN, CDR2 SVGIG (reference sequence). CDR3 length: 15 amino acids. Supplemented by reference TRBV30 and TRBJ1-1, the full variable domain reads SQTIHQWPATLVQPVGSPLSLECTVEGTSNPNLYWYRQAAGRGLQLLFYSVGIGQISSEVPQNLSASRPQDRQFILSSKKLLLSDSGFYLCAWSVWGQGKTEAFFGQGTRLTVV.

This clone was counted once. Mismatch with germline at one junction end may stem from a read error. The chain is built from TRBV27 and TRBJ1-2; D not certain. CDR1 and CDR2 from the germline V gene are MNHEY and SMNVEV (reference sequence). This CDR3 spans 14 amino acids. CDR3 residues: CASSPGASNYGHTF. For the CDR3, the DNA is TGTGCCAGCAGTCCGGGAGCTTCTAACTATGGCCACACCTTC.

The chain couples TRBV7-3 to TRBJ2-7; perhaps TRBD2 as D (5 bases). The V gene's germline CDR1 is SGHTA and CDR2 FQGTGA. CDR3 length: 15 residues. Trimming took off 1 base at V and 3 bases at J, with 13 bases between the two ends. In DNA, the CDR3 is TGTGCCAGCAGCTTAAAGGTCGGGGAGCGCTACGAGCAGTACTTC. Translating gives CASSLKVGERYEQYF.

The V gene is TRBV4-3, the J gene TRBJ1-6; D is ambiguous. The germline CDR1 and CDR2 sequences are LGHNA and YSLEER. Deletions cut 2 bases from V and 7 bases from J, with 12 bases between. The CDR3 runs to 15 residues. The CDR3 protein is CASSQRTTENSPLHF. The CDR3 region has the DNA TGCGCCAGCAGCCAACGCACTACGGAGAATTCACCCCTCCACTTT.

This chain connects TRBV6-6 to TRBJ1-3, with D maybe TRBD1 (6 bases). Trimming pared 9 bases from V and 5 bases from J, leaving 14 bases between. Germline-derived CDR1 and CDR2 are MNHNY and SVGAGI (reference sequence). The CDR3 spans 13 residues. The CDR3 loop is CASSGDNRNTIYF. For the CDR3, the DNA is TGTGCCAGTAGTGGGGACAACAGAAACACCATATATTTT.

The V and J genes are TRBV5-1 and TRBJ2-1, with a possible D match to TRBD1 (6 bases). With 2 bases removed from V and 4 bases from J, the gap between germline ends came to 13 bases. Germline CDR1 and CDR2: SGHRS and YFSETQ. This CDR3 has 15 amino acids. The CDR3 region is CASSFNPTGYNEQFF. As DNA, the CDR3 is TGCGCCAGCAGCTTCAACCCTACAGGGTACAATGAGCAGTTCTTC.

In this sample, this clone turned up a few times. The chain has TRBV7-2 and TRBJ1-5; TRBD1 aligns across 9 bases. V shed 5 bases and J 7 bases; nucleotides not matched to a gene: 6. This CDR3 has 14 residues. The germline gives CDR1 SGHTA, CDR2 FQGNSA. The CDR3 sequence is CASSGTGYGQPQHF. The CDR3 DNA reads as TGTGCCAGCAGCGGGACAGGGTACGGCCAGCCCCAGCATTTT.